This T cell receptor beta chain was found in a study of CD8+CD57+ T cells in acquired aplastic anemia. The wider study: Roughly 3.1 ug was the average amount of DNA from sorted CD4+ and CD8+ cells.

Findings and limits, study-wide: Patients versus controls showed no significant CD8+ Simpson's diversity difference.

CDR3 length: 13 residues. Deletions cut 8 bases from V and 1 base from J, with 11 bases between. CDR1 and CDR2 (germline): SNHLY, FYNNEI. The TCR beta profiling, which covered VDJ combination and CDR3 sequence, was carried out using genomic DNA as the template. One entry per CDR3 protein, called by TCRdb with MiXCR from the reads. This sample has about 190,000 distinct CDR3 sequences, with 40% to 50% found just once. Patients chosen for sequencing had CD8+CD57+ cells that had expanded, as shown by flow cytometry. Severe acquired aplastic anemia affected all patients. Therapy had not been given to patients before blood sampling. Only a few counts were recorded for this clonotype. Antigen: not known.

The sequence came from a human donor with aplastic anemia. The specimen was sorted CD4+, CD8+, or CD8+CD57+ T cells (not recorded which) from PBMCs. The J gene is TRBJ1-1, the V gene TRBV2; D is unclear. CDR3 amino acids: CASRNSRNTEAFF. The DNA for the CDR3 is TGTGCCAGCCGGAATTCTAGGAACACTGAAGCTTTCTTT.